This TCR beta chain derives from a study of identical twins. Study observations and caveats: Memory repertoires lacked the insertion deficit that abundant cord blood beta clonotypes showed. Beta out-of-frame sequences displayed a weaker excess of sharing between twins. A cross-sectional statistical analysis, not follow-up of the same donors, supported the conclusions.

TCRdb re-analysed the 5' RACE reads in MiXCR, keeping a single row per CDR3 protein. The sample includes a few hundred thousand distinct CDR3 sequences, less than 25% seen only once; the top ten take 2.9%. About this clonotype: What it binds is unknown.

This same sample was also part of a study on T cells expressing NK-cell markers. That work states: Among the eight sequenced donors, seven tested HCMV-seropositive and one tested seronegative.

The specimen sequenced was CD4+ T cells sorted from blood. The clonotype comes from a woman aged 18-29 years in good health.

CDR3 amino acids: CASSQLRGSGTYNEQFF. The CDR3 DNA is TGTGCCAGCAGCCAACTCCGAGGTAGCGGCACCTACAATGAGCAGTTCTTC. This chain links TRBV4-2 with TRBJ2-1, with D perhaps TRBD2 (6 bases). CDR1 is LGHNA, CDR2 YNFKEQ, per germline. CDR3 length: 17 residues. V was cut by 2 bases and J by 2 bases, with 16 bases left in between.